These 9 T cell receptor beta chains came from one sample sequenced in a study of blood T cells in healthy people across ages. A second PCR of about 7 to 12 cycles used a sample-barcoded 5' primer and a J-beta primer mix. TCRdb reprocessed the 5' RACE reads with MiXCR, giving one entry per CDR3 protein. Among about 680,000 distinct CDR3 sequences, around 45% were seen once, and the ten largest hold about a third. The sequenced material came from blood. The receptors originated from a woman aged 55-70 years in good health.

This chain joins TRBV4-2 and TRBJ1-1, with D hard to call. Trimming took 0 bases from V and 4 from J, leaving 9 bases between them. This CDR3 is 14 amino acids long. CDR1 is LGHNA, CDR2 YNFKEQ, per germline. The CDR3 sequence: CASSQDGEGTEAFF. Here the CDR3 DNA reads TGTGCCAGCAGCCAAGACGGGGAGGGCACTGAAGCTTTCTTT.

The chain employs TRBV7-2 and TRBJ2-7; 11 nucleotides line up with TRBD2. The CDR3 sequence is 16 residues long. CDR1 SGHTA and CDR2 FQGNSA come from the germline V gene. V was pared by 1 base and J by 7 bases, with 9 bases of the junction left unmatched. CDR3 sequence: CASSLDSSGRPNEQYF. The CDR3 DNA reads as TGTGCCAGCAGCTTAGATTCTAGCGGGAGGCCCAATGAGCAGTACTTC.

In this sample, this clonotype turned up a few times. The CDR3 nucleotides are TGTGCCAGCAGCCCTAGGACGGGACAGAGCAATTCACCCCTCCACTTT. This gives the protein CASSPRTGQSNSPLHF. The chain is built from TRBV3-1 and TRBJ1-6; 7 bases match TRBD1. Germline values: CDR1 LGHDT, CDR2 YNNKEL (reference sequence). The CDR3 consists of 16 residues. V lost 4 bases and J lost 7; bases outside the gene matches: 10.

V usage is TRBV15 and J usage is TRBJ2-1; TRBD2 matches 7 bases. Trimming took 0 bases from V and 0 from J; bases not matched to a gene: 2. Germline CDR1 is LNHNV and CDR2 is YYDKDF (reference sequence). CDR3 length: 16 amino acids. CDR3 region: CATSRDGGSSYNEQFF. The CDR3 DNA sequence: TGTGCCACCAGCAGAGACGGCGGGAGCTCCTACAATGAGCAGTTCTTC.

This chain connects TRBV10-3 to TRBJ1-2; D perhaps matches TRBD1 (5 bases). Germline loops: CDR1 ENHRY, CDR2 SYGVKD. The CDR3 length is 11 residues. The CDR3 reads CALSGAGYYTF. The CDR3 nucleotides read TGTGCACTCTCCGGGGCGGGCTACTACACCTTC.

V and J are TRBV20-1 and TRBJ1-1; possibly TRBD1 for D (5 bases). Trimming pared 3 bases from V and 6 bases from J, leaving 14 bases between. Germline V gene lookup returns CDR1 DFQATT and CDR2 SNEGSKA (reference sequence). This CDR3 spans 13 amino acids. The CDR3 DNA follows: TGCAGTGCTAGTCCCGGGGCGAGAGCTGAAGCTTTCTTT. Translating gives CSASPGARAEAFF.

The gene calls are TRBV6-6 and TRBJ1-4; D might be TRBD1 (5 bases). The CDR3 is 15 residues long. Per germline, CDR1 MNHNY and CDR2 SVGAGI (reference sequence). Deletions cut 2 bases from V and 5 bases from J, with 12 bases between. The chain's CDR3 is CASSYRQGANEKLFF. For the CDR3, the DNA is TGTGCCAGCAGTTACCGGCAGGGCGCCAATGAAAAACTGTTTTTT.

V usage is TRBV29-1 and J usage is TRBJ1-2; D gene ambiguous. Trimming stripped 4 bases from V and 0 bases from J, with 15 bases between. The CDR3 spans 15 residues. CDR1 is SQVTM and CDR2 is ANQGSEA in the germline V gene. The DNA for the CDR3 is TGCAGCGTTGGTCCGGAGGAACAGACTAACTATGGCTACACCTTC. This gives the protein CSVGPEEQTNYGYTF.

The rearrangement uses TRBV9 and TRBJ1-1; no clear D. The CDR3 has 13 residues. Germline V gene data show CDR1 as SGDLS and CDR2 as YYNGEE. The V gene lost 1 base and the J gene lost 2 bases, with 6 bases spanning the gap. The CDR3 here is CASSVSSNTEAFF. CDR3 nucleotide sequence: TGTGCCAGCAGCGTAAGCAGCAACACTGAAGCTTTCTTT.